Presented here are 27 T cell receptor beta chains from one specimen sequenced in a study of T-cell memory formation after mild COVID-19. TCRdb reprocessed the 5' RACE reads via MiXCR and lists one record per CDR3 protein. The sample holds 350,000 or so distinct CDR3 sequences, 10% to 15% seen once. The sequenced material came from PBMCs or a T cell subset sorted from them (not recorded which). These receptors all stem from a man between 18 and 35 years old who had mild COVID-19 (a few samples of this study predate the infection). Cell type and time point are not known.

The table lists this clonotype with a few counts. The V gene is TRBV7-8, the J gene TRBJ2-6, with a possible D match to TRBD1 (6 bases). CDR3 size: 18 residues. V lost 4 bases and J lost 4, with 20 bases in between. CDR1 and CDR2 from the germline V gene are SGHVS and FQNEAQ. The CDR3 spells CASSSPPPWGLGANVLTF. The CDR3 nucleotides are TGTGCCAGCAGCTCCCCCCCCCCGTGGGGGCTAGGGGCCAACGTCCTGACTTTC.

At least ten counts were recorded for this clonotype. The chain combines TRBV5-1 with TRBJ2-5; D uncertain. Germline CDR1 and CDR2: SGHRS and YFSETQ. CDR3 size: 14 residues. Trimming cost V 1 base and J 0 bases, with 7 bases left between them. The CDR3 region is CASSLRVYQETQYF. DNA for the CDR3: TGCGCCAGCAGCTTGAGGGTATACCAAGAGACCCAGTACTTC.

The rearrangement uses TRBV29-1 and TRBJ1-3, with D perhaps TRBD1 (5 bases). The germline V gene has CDR1 SQVTM and CDR2 ANQGSEA. Trimming left V 7 bases short and J 3 bases short, with 19 bases between. The CDR3 runs 15 residues. For the CDR3, the DNA is TGCAGCGCTGCGGGACTTGGGGGGTATGGAAACACCATATATTTT. Translation: CSAAGLGGYGNTIYF.

This clonotype was seen more than once but under ten times. The J gene is TRBJ1-5, the V gene TRBV4-1; D not certain. This CDR3 spans 13 amino acids. The germline gives CDR1 MGHRA, CDR2 YSYEKL. V was pared by 1 base and J by 7 bases, with 8 bases between. CDR3 in amino acids: CASSQGGSQPQHF. The DNA of the CDR3 is TGCGCCAGCAGCCAAGGAGGGTCCCAGCCCCAGCATTTT.

The chain combines TRBV29-1 with TRBJ1-2; 7 bases map to TRBD1. V dropped 5 bases and J dropped 5; count of bases not matched to a gene: 5. The CDR3 length is 12 residues. The germline gives CDR1 SQVTM, CDR2 ANQGSEA. CDR3 amino acids: CSVSQGVYGYTF. The CDR3 bases are TGCAGCGTTTCCCAGGGGGTGTATGGCTACACCTTC.

The genes are TRBV20-1 and TRBJ1-1; TRBD1 might be the D (5 bases). The germline V and J ends were trimmed by 4 bases and 1 base, with 10 bases remaining between them. Germline values: CDR1 DFQATT, CDR2 SNEGSKA (reference sequence). The CDR3 sequence is 13 residues long. In nucleotides, the CDR3 is TGCAGTGCTATGGGACGTACGAACACTGAAGCTTTCTTT. Its translation: CSAMGRTNTEAFF.

The sample holds a few counts of this clonotype. The chain employs TRBV4-1 and TRBJ2-6, with a possible D match to TRBD1 (6 bases). CDR3 size: 17 residues. Trimming took off 1 base at V and 4 bases at J, with 14 bases between the two ends. CDR1 MGHRA and CDR2 YSYEKL come from the germline V gene. The CDR3 sequence: CASSQALQGSGANVLTF. CDR3 bases: TGCGCCAGCAGCCAAGCGCTACAGGGCTCAGGGGCCAACGTCCTGACTTTC.

This sequence joins TRBV29-1 and TRBJ2-7, with 12 nucleotides matching TRBD2. Losses at the gene ends were 5 bases for V and 0 bases for J; bases not matched to a gene: 5. This CDR3 spans 15 amino acids. Germline V gives CDR1 SQVTM, CDR2 ANQGSEA. The CDR3 loop is CSVPKTSGGSYEQYF. The DNA for the CDR3 is TGCAGCGTTCCGAAGACTAGCGGGGGCTCCTACGAGCAGTACTTC.

The chain couples TRBV4-1 to TRBJ2-7; 7 bases align to TRBD2. V gave up 4 bases and J gave up 6 bases; unmatched junction bases: 15. The germline gives CDR1 MGHRA, CDR2 YSYEKL. This CDR3 has 16 amino acids. Here the CDR3 reads CASSPPSGLAVAEQYV. The DNA for the CDR3 is TGCGCCAGCAGCCCGCCGAGCGGGCTAGCGGTCGCCGAGCAGTACGTC.

This chain links TRBV7-2 with TRBJ1-4, with 7 bases identical to TRBD1. V lost 5 bases and J lost 7; bases outside the gene matches: 7. The CDR3 runs 14 residues. Germline V gene data show CDR1 as SGHTA and CDR2 as FQGNSA. CDR3 sequence: CASSLQGGREKLFF. The CDR3 bases are TGTGCCAGCAGCCTTCAGGGGGGACGTGAAAAACTGTTTTTT.

This clonotype was seen a handful of times. The rearrangement links TRBV4-3 to TRBJ1-1, with a possible D match to TRBD1 (5 bases). CDR1 is LGHNA and CDR2 is YSLEER in the germline V gene. CDR3 size: 14 residues. V was shortened by 2 bases and J by 4 bases, with 11 bases between the two germline ends. CDR3 amino acids: CASSQPGGSTEAFF. The CDR3 bases are TGCGCCAGCAGCCAACCGGGGGGAAGCACTGAAGCTTTCTTT.

This clonotype was recorded a few times. This chain joins TRBV12-5 and TRBJ1-5; TRBD1 matches at 8 bases. The CDR3 contains 13 residues. The germline CDR1 and CDR2 sequences are LGHNT and FRNRAP. V lost 9 bases to trimming and J lost 2 bases; unmatched junction nucleotides: 3. CDR3 sequence (DNA): TGTGCTAGCAAGGACAGGGGCAATCAGCCCCAGCATTTT. This translates into CASKDRGNQPQHF.

This clonotype was seen a handful of times. This sequence joins TRBV5-1 and TRBJ2-2; D not resolved. From germline, CDR1 is SGHRS and CDR2 YFSETQ. V gave up 5 bases and J gave up 0 bases, with 8 bases separating them. The CDR3 totals 14 residues. The DNA of the CDR3 is TGCGCCAGCAGGGTAGAGACGAACACCGGGGAGCTGTTTTTT. This codes for CASRVETNTGELFF.

This clonotype was seen a handful of times. This sequence joins TRBV11-2 and TRBJ2-5, with D possibly matching TRBD2 (7 bases). The CDR3 totals 16 residues. V shed 2 bases and J shed 4 bases, with 17 bases lying between them. CDR1 and CDR2 (germline): SGHAT, FQNNGV. Written as DNA, the CDR3 is TGTGCCAGCAGCTTACCGCGGAGGGAGGGGGGAGAGACCCAGTACTTC. Residues: CASSLPRREGGETQYF.

This clonotype was detected ten times or more. One end of the junction varies from germline; a read error may be responsible. V gene TRBV7-9 combines with J gene TRBJ2-3; D remains unclear. Per the germline V gene, CDR1 is SEHNR and CDR2 is FQNEAQ (reference sequence). The CDR3 is made up of 11 amino acids. CDR3 coding DNA: TGCGCCAGCAGCAGTGCAGATACGCAGTATTTT. Its translation: CASSSADTQYF.

This clonotype was detected ten times or more. The chain has TRBV7-2 and TRBJ2-5; D not certain. CDR1 is SGHTA and CDR2 is FQGNSA in the germline V gene. The CDR3 is made up of 14 amino acids. V gave up 2 bases and J gave up 7 bases, with 14 bases separating them. The chain's CDR3 is CASSLLERWGTQYF. In nucleotides, the CDR3 is TGTGCCAGCAGCTTACTAGAGCGATGGGGGACCCAGTACTTC.

This clonotype has ten or more counts. The chain carries TRBV5-1 and TRBJ2-1, with D uncertain. The CDR3 is 14 amino acids. Germline-derived CDR1 and CDR2 are SGHRS and YFSETQ. V lost 0 bases and J 9 bases, leaving 13 bases between the germline ends. CDR3 coding DNA: TGCGCCAGCAGCTTGGGAGGTGGGTTCAGTGAGCAGTTCTTC. Protein product: CASSLGGGFSEQFF.

This clonotype was counted a few times. The chain has TRBV5-1 and TRBJ2-3; 7 bases line up with TRBD1. With 0 bases clipped from V and 2 bases from J, the junction kept 3 bases outside the gene matches. This CDR3 spans 15 amino acids. CDR1 is SGHRS, CDR2 YFSETQ, per germline. The CDR3 DNA reads TGCGCCAGCAGCTTGGGTGGGACAGTCACAGATACGCAGTATTTT. Encoded protein: CASSLGGTVTDTQYF.

V and J are TRBV11-3 and TRBJ2-2; weak D call: TRBD1 (6 bases). Germline lookup yields CDR1 SGHNT and CDR2 YENEEA. V was pared by 5 bases and J by 4 bases, with 17 bases between. The CDR3 sequence is 16 residues long. Here the CDR3 reads CASSAPSEQGTGELFF. In DNA form, the CDR3 reads TGTGCCAGCAGCGCGCCCTCCGAACAGGGCACCGGGGAGCTGTTTTTT. Full variable domain (outside the CDR3, taken from reference TRBV11-3 and TRBJ2-2): EAGVVQSPRYKIIEKKQPVAFWCNPISGHNTLYWYLQNLGQGPELLIRYENEEAVDDSQLPKDRFSAERLKGVDSTLKIQPAELGDSAVYLCASSAPSEQGTGELFFGEGSRLTVL.

This clonotype was counted a few times. V gene TRBV4-2 combines with J gene TRBJ2-3; 9 bases are a match to TRBD1. CDR1 and CDR2 (germline): LGHNA, YNFKEQ. CDR3 length: 14 residues. J was trimmed by 0 bases and V by 5 bases; bases with no gene match: 0. The DNA of the CDR3 is TGTGCCAGCAGCGGACAGGGGAGCACAGATACGCAGTATTTT. It codes for CASSGQGSTDTQYF.

This chain joins TRBV6-5 and TRBJ1-2; D is uncertain. The V end lost 6 bases, the J end lost 5 bases, and 13 bases lay between the germline ends. Germline V gene lookup returns CDR1 MNHEY and CDR2 SVGAGI. The CDR3 runs to 13 residues. The CDR3, as DNA: TGTGCCAGCAGCGCCGGCCCGGAGTATGGCTACACCTTC. It translates to CASSAGPEYGYTF.

V gene TRBV4-1 combines with J gene TRBJ1-1; TRBD1 matches at 11 bases. V dropped 3 bases and J dropped 3; count of bases not matched to a gene: 3. From germline, CDR1 is MGHRA and CDR2 YSYEKL. This CDR3 spans 15 amino acids. The CDR3 reads CASSHGGQGDTEAFF. The CDR3 DNA sequence: TGCGCCAGCAGCCACGGGGGACAGGGGGACACTGAAGCTTTCTTT.

The V gene is TRBV12-3 or TRBV12-4, the J gene TRBJ2-2; D might be TRBD1 (5 bases). Between the trimmed V and J ends, which lost 6 bases and 1 base, there was a span of 9 bases. This CDR3 is built from 14 residues. CDR3 in DNA: TGTGCCAGCAGCCCCAGGGAGAACACCGGGGAGCTGTTTTTT. Amino acids: CASSPRENTGELFF.

In its sample, this clonotype was seen many times. The chain recombines TRBV5-6 with TRBJ2-5; 8 nucleotides match TRBD2. The V segment lost 2 bases and the J segment 7 bases; nucleotides outside the gene matches: 13. Per the germline V gene, CDR1 is SGHDT and CDR2 is YYEEEE. CDR3 size: 16 residues. Here the CDR3 reads CASSLYGLAGGRTQYF. The CDR3 DNA is TGTGCCAGCAGCTTATACGGACTTGCGGGGGGCCGGACCCAGTACTTC.

The genes are TRBV5-1 and TRBJ2-1; TRBD2 matches 10 bases. The CDR3 consists of 15 residues. Germline V gene sequence: CDR1 SGHRS, CDR2 YFSETQ. Trimming cost V 2 bases and J 7 bases; bases outside gene matches: 6. The CDR3 is CASSLAGGPENEQFF. The CDR3 DNA follows: TGCGCCAGCAGCTTAGCGGGGGGGCCGGAGAATGAGCAGTTCTTC.

The chain has TRBV6-5 and TRBJ2-3, with TRBD2 matching 9 bases. The CDR3 length is 17 residues. V shed 5 bases, J shed 3 bases, and the junction held 12 bases outside the gene matches. Germline V gene data show CDR1 as MNHEY and CDR2 as SVGAGI. Written as DNA, the CDR3 is TGTGCCAGCAGTCCTGTTCGGGCGGGGGGGTCGACAGATACGCAGTATTTT. Translating it yields CASSPVRAGGSTDTQYF.

The rearrangement uses TRBV6-2 or TRBV6-3 and TRBJ1-5; D uncertain. Germline V gene data show CDR1 as MNHEY and CDR2 as SVGEGT. Deletions cut 6 bases from V and 7 bases from J, with 16 bases between. This CDR3 spans 14 amino acids. CDR3 DNA sequence: TGTGCCAGCAGCAGTGGTGTAGAGTGGCAGCCCCAGCATTTT. Translating gives CASSSGVEWQPQHF.